This T cell receptor (beta chain) was captured in a study of T cell responses to AZD1222 COVID-19 vaccine. Whole-study results and caveats: Repertoires were sampled only after the peak T cell response. Reportedly, close to half of spike-specific TCRs are directed against unmutated variant regions. Mostly white British, mostly female donors; authors suggested clonal diversity may be underestimated.

V was clipped by 6 bases and J by 5 bases; unmatched bases: 9. Germline values: CDR1 SNHLY, CDR2 FYNNEI. The CDR3 is 15 amino acids. The analysis combined second doses at about 4 or about 12 weeks. Concerning this clone: Its antigen is not known.

Sequencing used immunoSEQ multiplex PCR; TCRdb keeps in-frame clones, though not all of them. Here the sample spans more than 150,000 clones, about 91% being singletons. This rearrangement joins TRBV2 to TRBJ2-5, with TRBD2 identical over 10 bases. The starting material was peripheral blood, obtained 28 days after the second AZD1222 dose. The clonotype originates from an adult who received the AZD1222 COVID-19 vaccine. CDR3 coding DNA: TGTGCCAGCAGGAACAGAGCGGGAGGGCCGGAGACCCAGTACTTC. Translation gives CASRNRAGGPETQYF.